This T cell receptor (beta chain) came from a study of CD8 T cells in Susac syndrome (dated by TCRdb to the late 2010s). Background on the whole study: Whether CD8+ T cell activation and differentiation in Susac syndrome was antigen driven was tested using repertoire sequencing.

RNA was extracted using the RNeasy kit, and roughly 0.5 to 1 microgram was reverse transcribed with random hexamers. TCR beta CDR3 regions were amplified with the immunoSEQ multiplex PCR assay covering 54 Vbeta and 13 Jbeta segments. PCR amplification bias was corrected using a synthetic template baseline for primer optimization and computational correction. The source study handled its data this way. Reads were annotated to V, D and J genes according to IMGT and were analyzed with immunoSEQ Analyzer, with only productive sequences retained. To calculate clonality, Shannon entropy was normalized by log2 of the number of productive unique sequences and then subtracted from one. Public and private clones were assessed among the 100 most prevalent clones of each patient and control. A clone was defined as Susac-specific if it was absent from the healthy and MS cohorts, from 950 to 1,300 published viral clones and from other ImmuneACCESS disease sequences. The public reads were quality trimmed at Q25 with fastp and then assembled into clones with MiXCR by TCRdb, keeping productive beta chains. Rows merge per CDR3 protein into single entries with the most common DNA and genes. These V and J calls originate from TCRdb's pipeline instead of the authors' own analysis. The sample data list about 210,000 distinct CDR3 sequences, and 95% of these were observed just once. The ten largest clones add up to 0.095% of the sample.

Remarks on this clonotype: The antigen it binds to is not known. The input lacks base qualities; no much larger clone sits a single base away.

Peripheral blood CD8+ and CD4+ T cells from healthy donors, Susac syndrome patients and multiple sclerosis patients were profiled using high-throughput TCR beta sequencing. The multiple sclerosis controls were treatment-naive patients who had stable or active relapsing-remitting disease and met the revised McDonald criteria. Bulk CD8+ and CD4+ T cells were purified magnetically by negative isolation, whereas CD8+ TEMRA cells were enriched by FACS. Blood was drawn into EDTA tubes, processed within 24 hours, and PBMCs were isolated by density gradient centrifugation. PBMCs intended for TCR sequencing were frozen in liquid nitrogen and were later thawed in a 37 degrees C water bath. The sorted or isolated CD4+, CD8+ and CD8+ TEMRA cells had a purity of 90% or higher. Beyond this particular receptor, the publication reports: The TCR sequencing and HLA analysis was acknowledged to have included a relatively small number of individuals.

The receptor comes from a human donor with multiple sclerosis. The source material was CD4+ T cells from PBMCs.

Here the CDR3 is given as CSASAASYGYTF. At the DNA level, the sequence is TGCAGTGCTAGCGCAGCCTCCTATGGCTACACCTTC. This receptor chain uses TRBV20-1 and TRBJ1-2; confidence is insufficient to name the D gene. Sequences DFQATT (CDR1) and SNEGSKA (CDR2) are obtained from the germline V gene (reference sequence). Trimming takes 3 bases from V and 4 bases from J, and the germline ends sit 9 bases apart. CDR3 length: 12 amino acids, cysteine to phenylalanine. The only DNA kept is the CDR3, 36 bases in frame from the first base.